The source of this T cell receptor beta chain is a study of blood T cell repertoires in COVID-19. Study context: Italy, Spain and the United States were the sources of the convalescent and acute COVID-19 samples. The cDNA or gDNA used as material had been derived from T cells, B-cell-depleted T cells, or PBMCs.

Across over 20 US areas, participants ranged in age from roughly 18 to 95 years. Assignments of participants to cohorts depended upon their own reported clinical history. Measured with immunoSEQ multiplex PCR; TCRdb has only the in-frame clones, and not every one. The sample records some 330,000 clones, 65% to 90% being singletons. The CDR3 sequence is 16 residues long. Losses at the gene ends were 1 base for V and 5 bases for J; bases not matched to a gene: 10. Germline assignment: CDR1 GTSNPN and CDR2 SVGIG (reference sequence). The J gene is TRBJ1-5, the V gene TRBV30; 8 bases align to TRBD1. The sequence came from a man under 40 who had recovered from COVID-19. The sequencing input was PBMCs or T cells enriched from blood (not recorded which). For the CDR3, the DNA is TGTGCCTGGAGTGGCCGAAATACAGGGGGTTATCAGCCCCAGCATTTT. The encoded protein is CAWSGRNTGGYQPQHF.